Listed here are 9 T cell receptor beta chains from one sample, sequenced in a study of T cell responses to AZD1222 COVID-19 vaccine. Generated by immunoSEQ multiplex PCR, the TCRdb table keeps only in-frame clones and is missing some. The sample includes 100,000 to 150,000 clones, around 94% of them seen just once. This sample comprised peripheral blood, obtained on day 0 of AZD1222 vaccination. The receptors derive from an adult in good health.

The chain employs TRBV3-1 (or the pseudogene TRBV3-2) and TRBJ2-7; D call uncertain. This CDR3 contains 14 residues. Germline V lookup: CDR1 LGHDT, CDR2 YNNKEL (reference sequence). V was clipped by 1 base and J by 0 bases, with 7 bases between them. CDR3 bases: TGTGCCAGCAGCCAAGTTGATAGCTCCTACGAGCAGTACTTC. Translated, it gives CASSQVDSSYEQYF.

The chain combines TRBV10-3 with TRBJ2-1, with D tentatively TRBD2 (6 bases). From germline, CDR1 is ENHRY and CDR2 SYGVKD. The CDR3 consists of 14 residues. V lost 6 bases to trimming and J lost 0 bases, with 9 bases between them. This CDR3 is CAIREGSSYNEQFF. The CDR3 DNA sequence: TGTGCCATCAGGGAGGGATCCTCCTACAATGAGCAGTTCTTC.

V and J are TRBV9 and TRBJ1-2; 9 positions match TRBD1. The CDR3 runs 15 residues. Germline CDR1 reads SGDLS; CDR2 reads YYNGEE. The ends lost 3 bases at V and 8 bases at J; junction bases unmatched: 11. The CDR3 is CASSEIRDRVNGYTF. CDR3 coding DNA: TGTGCCAGCAGCGAAATTAGGGACAGGGTGAACGGCTACACCTTC.

The CDR3 protein is CASSQPRASGQGAGGYTF. CDR3 nucleotide sequence: TGCGCCAGCAGCCAACCACGAGCCTCGGGACAGGGGGCAGGTGGCTACACCTTC. The chain joins TRBV4-1 to TRBJ1-2, with 12 bases aligning to TRBD1. Per the germline V gene, CDR1 is MGHRA and CDR2 is YSYEKL. V was clipped by 2 bases and J by 7 bases; unmatched bases: 14. The CDR3 spans 18 residues.

Remarks on this clone: The identical CDR3 is also encoded by other nucleotide sequences in the sample. The rearrangement joins TRBV27 to TRBJ1-6; 8 bases map to TRBD1. This CDR3 has 15 amino acids. V was clipped by 1 base and J by 6 bases; unmatched bases: 2. Germline V gene data show CDR1 as MNHEY and CDR2 as SMNVEV (reference sequence). The CDR3 here is CASSLFTGGNSPLHF. The CDR3 DNA reads TGTGCCAGCAGTTTATTTACAGGGGGTAATTCACCCCTCCACTTT.

This chain connects TRBV5-1 to TRBJ2-3, with D uncertain. V lost 0 bases, J lost 4 bases, and 6 bases lay in between. This CDR3 region has 13 residues. Germline V gene lookup returns CDR1 SGHRS and CDR2 YFSETQ. CDR3: CASSLERADTQYF. In DNA, the CDR3 is TGCGCCAGCAGCTTGGAGCGAGCAGATACGCAGTATTTT.

The chain combines TRBV28 with TRBJ1-4, with D unclear. Trimming cost V 6 bases and J 8 bases, with 19 bases left between them. This CDR3 spans 15 amino acids. Per the germline V gene, CDR1 is MDHEN and CDR2 is SYDVKM. CDR3: CASSPLTVRAEKLFF. Written as DNA, the CDR3 is TGTGCCAGCAGCCCCCTGACTGTGAGGGCGGAAAAACTGTTTTTT.

The gene calls are TRBV27 and TRBJ2-3; no firm D call. CDR3 length equals 13 residues. Looked up from germline, CDR1 is MNHEY and CDR2 is SMNVEV (reference sequence). V lost 3 bases, J lost 1 base, and 5 bases lay in between. The CDR3 region has the DNA TGTGCCAGCAGTTTCCTTCGCACAGATACGCAGTATTTT. Translated: CASSFLRTDTQYF.

CDR3 sequence reads: CASSLFRGNTEAFF. In nucleotides, the CDR3 is TGTGCCAGCAGCTTGTTCAGGGGTAACACTGAAGCTTTCTTT. The chain recombines TRBV5-8 with TRBJ1-1, with D possibly matching TRBD1 (6 bases). The CDR3 spans 14 residues. The V gene lost 1 base and the J gene lost 2 bases, with 9 bases spanning the gap. Germline V gene lookup returns CDR1 SGHTS and CDR2 YDEGEE.